Following are 8 T cell receptor beta chains from one sample sequenced in a study of blood T cell repertoires in COVID-19. Clones were read by immunoSEQ multiplex PCR, and TCRdb kept only the in-frame ones, dropping some. The sample lists 230,000 or so clones; more than 65% were seen once. The source material was peripheral blood. Source of these receptors: a man aged 40-55 years who had recovered from COVID-19.

J is TRBJ2-5 and V is TRBV7-9, with 9 bases lining up with TRBD1. The CDR3 extends over 15 amino acids. In germline, CDR1 is SEHNR, CDR2 FQNEAQ (reference sequence). V shed 3 bases and J 5 bases; nucleotides not matched to a gene: 7. The CDR3 coding sequence is TGTGCCAGCAGCTTTGGGACAGGGATTGAGGAGACCCAGTACTTC. It translates to CASSFGTGIEETQYF.

This sequence joins TRBV5-1 and TRBJ1-2; no clear D. The CDR3 covers 14 residues. The germline V gene has CDR1 SGHRS and CDR2 YFSETQ. V gave up 0 bases and J gave up 7 bases, with 13 bases separating them. CDR3 region: CASSLVAEVTGYTF. DNA for the CDR3: TGCGCCAGCAGCTTGGTTGCGGAGGTTACTGGCTACACCTTC.

This rearrangement joins TRBV7-9 to TRBJ2-2, with a possible D match to TRBD1 (5 bases). Germline assignment: CDR1 SEHNR and CDR2 FQNEAQ (reference sequence). V shed 3 bases and J shed 2 bases, with 16 bases lying between them. The CDR3 contains 17 residues. The CDR3, as DNA: TGTGCCAGCAGCTTGAGCCCGACAGACCTAAACACCGGGGAGCTGTTTTTT. The encoded protein is CASSLSPTDLNTGELFF.

In this sample, this clone turned up a few times. The J gene is TRBJ2-5, the V gene TRBV5-4, with TRBD1 identical over 7 bases. Germline CDR1 and CDR2: SGHNT and YYREEE (reference sequence). J gave up 0 bases and V 4 bases, and 3 bases lay outside the gene matches. This CDR3 has 14 residues. The CDR3 bases are TGTGCCAGCAGCAAGGGACAGAACCAAGAGACCCAGTACTTC. This encodes CASSKGQNQETQYF.

The J gene is TRBJ2-1, the V gene TRBV7-6, with 12 bases lining up with TRBD2. Germline-derived CDR1 and CDR2 are SGHVS and FNYEAQ. V dropped 8 bases and J dropped 6; count of bases not matched to a gene: 11. The CDR3 totals 16 residues. The CDR3 loop reads CASGRGRLAGVNEQFF. CDR3 nucleotide sequence: TGTGCCAGCGGGCGGGGGAGACTAGCGGGGGTCAATGAGCAGTTCTTC.

Comment on this clone: Within the sample, other DNA sequences also encode this same CDR3. The chain couples TRBV6-5 to TRBJ2-7; TRBD1 is a possible D gene (6 bases). In germline, CDR1 is MNHEY, CDR2 SVGAGI. The CDR3 sequence is 15 residues long. Trimming pared 0 bases from V and 1 base from J, leaving 10 bases between. This CDR3 reads CASSYSTGGSYEQYF. The CDR3 region has the DNA TGTGCCAGCAGTTACTCGACAGGTGGTTCCTACGAGCAGTACTTC.

The chain recombines TRBV5-8 with TRBJ2-1, with D perhaps matching TRBD1 (7 bases). Germline V gene data show CDR1 as SGHTS and CDR2 as YDEGEE. CDR3 length equals 15 residues. Trimming removed 3 bases from V and 9 bases from J, with 19 bases in between. CDR3 amino acids: CASSWGDSRGGEQFF. DNA for the CDR3: TGTGCCAGCAGCTGGGGGGACAGTCGGGGCGGTGAGCAGTTCTTC. The full variable domain, rest sourced from reference TRBV5-8 and TRBJ2-1, is EAGVTQSPTHLIKTRGQQATLRCSPISGHTSVYWYQQALGLGLQFLLWYDEGEERNRGNFPPRFSGRQFPNYSSELNVNALELEDSALYLCASSWGDSRGGEQFFGPGTRLTVL.

This clone was seen a single time. The chain is built from TRBV12-3 or TRBV12-4 and TRBJ2-1; 8 bases are shared with TRBD2. J lost 6 bases, V lost 6 bases, and 4 bases had no gene match. The length of the CDR3 is 13 residues. The CDR3 DNA is TGTGCCAGCAGGGAAGCGGGAGTCAATGAGCAGTTCTTC. Residues: CASREAGVNEQFF.